These T cell receptor beta chains were read from a single sample in a study of CD8 T cells in Susac syndrome. A single record per CDR3 protein comes from TCRdb applying MiXCR to the immunoSEQ multiplex PCR reads. The sample has some 140,000 distinct CDR3 sequences, approximately 95% seen once. The sequencing sample was made of CD8+ T cells from PBMCs. The source is a human donor with Susac syndrome. CDR3s include the opening cysteine and the closing phenylalanine or tryptophan. Each record gives: J gene, D gene, clone size, V gene, CDR3 protein, CDR3 DNA. A D gene is named only where the DNA matches it firmly. Rows give clone size only sometimes, using once, few, many, or a class for an expanded clone.

J gene: TRBJ2-3; D gene: -; clone size: -; V gene: TRBV9; CDR3 protein: CASSGGPPQADTQYF; CDR3 DNA: TGTGCCAGCAGCGGGGGACCGCCCCAAGCAGATACGCAGTATTTT
J gene: TRBJ2-7; D gene: TRBD1; clone size: once; V gene: TRBV7-9; CDR3 protein: CASSFDLTGLNEQYF; CDR3 DNA: TGTGCCAGCAGCTTTGATTTGACAGGGCTGAACGAGCAGTACTTC
J gene: TRBJ1-5; D gene: -; clone size: -; V gene: TRBV28; CDR3 protein: CASRPPRPAQPQHF; CDR3 DNA: TGTGCCAGCAGACCTCCAAGACCGGCTCAGCCCCAGCATTTT
J gene: TRBJ2-1; D gene: TRBD1; clone size: -; V gene: TRBV12-3/TRBV12-4; CDR3 protein: CASGTGVNEQFF; CDR3 DNA: TGTGCCTCCGGGACAGGGGTCAATGAGCAGTTCTTC
J gene: TRBJ2-3; D gene: -; clone size: -; V gene: TRBV9; CDR3 protein: CASSEFRTPSTDTQYF; CDR3 DNA: TGTGCCAGCAGCGAATTCCGGACCCCCTCCACAGATACGCAGTATTTT
J gene: TRBJ2-5; D gene: -; clone size: -; V gene: TRBV2; CDR3 protein: CASVGARDTQETQYF; CDR3 DNA: TGTGCCAGCGTGGGGGCCCGGGACACTCAAGAGACCCAGTACTTC
J gene: TRBJ2-6; D gene: -; clone size: -; V gene: TRBV28; CDR3 protein: CASSSYPLGPSSGANVLTF; CDR3 DNA: TGTGCCAGCAGTTCCTACCCACTGGGGCCGAGCTCTGGGGCCAACGTCCTGACTTTC
J gene: TRBJ1-1; D gene: TRBD1; clone size: -; V gene: TRBV20-1; CDR3 protein: CSARDGTGNTEAFF; CDR3 DNA: TGCAGTGCTAGAGACGGGACAGGGAACACTGAAGCTTTCTTT
J gene: TRBJ2-3; D gene: -; clone size: -; V gene: TRBV7-3; CDR3 protein: CASTDGADTQYF; CDR3 DNA: TGTGCCAGCACAGACGGAGCAGATACGCAGTATTTT
J gene: TRBJ2-7; D gene: TRBD2; clone size: -; V gene: TRBV2; CDR3 protein: CASSVASGPLYEQYF; CDR3 DNA: TGTGCCAGCAGTGTGGCTAGCGGTCCCCTCTACGAGCAGTACTTC
J gene: TRBJ1-2; D gene: -; clone size: -; V gene: TRBV6-2/TRBV6-3; CDR3 protein: CASSYSPLDVRTSTNYGYTF; CDR3 DNA: TGTGCCAGCAGTTACTCCCCCCTTGACGTCCGGACATCAACTAACTATGGCTACACCTTC
J gene: TRBJ1-5; D gene: -; clone size: -; V gene: TRBV20-1; CDR3 protein: CSARDWQEGSNQPQHF; CDR3 DNA: TGCAGTGCTAGAGATTGGCAGGAAGGGAGCAATCAGCCCCAGCATTTT
J gene: TRBJ1-1; D gene: -; clone size: -; V gene: TRBV27; CDR3 protein: CASSSVTNTEAFF; CDR3 DNA: TGTGCCAGCAGCTCCGTGACAAACACTGAAGCTTTCTTT
J gene: TRBJ1-3; D gene: -; clone size: -; V gene: TRBV5-4; CDR3 protein: CASRTLRTGFSGNTIYF; CDR3 DNA: TGTGCCAGCAGGACTCTTAGGACGGGATTCTCTGGAAACACCATATATTTT
J gene: TRBJ2-5; D gene: -; clone size: -; V gene: TRBV7-6; CDR3 protein: CASSSSIGETQYF; CDR3 DNA: TGTGCCAGCAGCTCCTCCATCGGAGAGACCCAGTACTTC
J gene: TRBJ2-7; D gene: TRBD1; clone size: -; V gene: TRBV27; CDR3 protein: CASSLGTGFSYEQYF; CDR3 DNA: TGTGCCAGCAGTTTGGGGACAGGATTCTCCTACGAGCAGTACTTC
J gene: TRBJ2-5; D gene: -; clone size: -; V gene: TRBV12-5; CDR3 protein: CASGLGYYPGETQYF; CDR3 DNA: TGTGCTAGTGGTTTGGGCTACTACCCAGGAGAGACCCAGTACTTC
J gene: TRBJ1-3; D gene: -; clone size: -; V gene: TRBV12-3/TRBV12-4; CDR3 protein: CASTGDTSGNTIYF; CDR3 DNA: TGTGCCAGCACCGGTGACACCTCTGGAAACACCATATATTTT
J gene: TRBJ2-1; D gene: TRBD1; clone size: -; V gene: TRBV25-1; CDR3 protein: CASSDLDRAHENEQFF; CDR3 DNA: TGTGCCAGCAGTGACCTCGACAGGGCCCATGAGAATGAGCAGTTCTTC
J gene: TRBJ2-1; D gene: TRBD2; clone size: -; V gene: TRBV10-2; CDR3 protein: CASSATMGLAETYNEQFF; CDR3 DNA: TGCGCCAGCAGTGCCACAATGGGACTAGCGGAGACCTACAATGAGCAGTTCTTC
J gene: TRBJ1-1; D gene: TRBD1; clone size: -; V gene: TRBV4-1; CDR3 protein: CASSHGQGAEAFF; CDR3 DNA: TGCGCCAGCAGCCACGGACAGGGAGCTGAAGCTTTCTTT
J gene: TRBJ2-7; D gene: -; clone size: -; V gene: TRBV12-3/TRBV12-4; CDR3 protein: CASSPRMGGSYEQYF; CDR3 DNA: TGTGCCAGCAGTCCCCGGATGGGGGGATCCTACGAGCAGTACTTC
J gene: TRBJ1-1; D gene: -; clone size: -; V gene: TRBV9; CDR3 protein: CASTVIPGPTRDTEAFF; CDR3 DNA: TGTGCCAGCACCGTAATCCCTGGTCCAACTCGGGACACTGAAGCTTTCTTT
J gene: TRBJ2-3; D gene: -; clone size: -; V gene: TRBV27; CDR3 protein: CASSLPAGLTDTQYF; CDR3 DNA: TGTGCCAGCAGTTTACCTGCGGGACTCACAGATACGCAGTATTTT
J gene: TRBJ1-4; D gene: TRBD1; clone size: once; V gene: TRBV30; CDR3 protein: CAWSVTSVYWDRPNAGEKLFF; CDR3 DNA: TGTGCCTGGAGTGTAACCTCGGTGTATTGGGACAGGCCCAACGCGGGGGAAAAACTGTTTTTT
J gene: TRBJ2-3; D gene: TRBD1; clone size: -; V gene: TRBV20-1; CDR3 protein: CSARPGQGTDTQYF; CDR3 DNA: TGCAGTGCCCGCCCGGGACAGGGCACAGATACGCAGTATTTT
J gene: TRBJ1-2; D gene: -; clone size: -; V gene: TRBV27; CDR3 protein: CASSLKADGGYTF; CDR3 DNA: TGTGCCAGCAGCCTCAAGGCTGATGGTGGCTACACCTTC
J gene: TRBJ2-3; D gene: -; clone size: -; V gene: TRBV11-2; CDR3 protein: CASRSTERTDTQYF; CDR3 DNA: TGTGCCAGCCGGTCGACTGAACGCACAGATACGCAGTATTTT
J gene: TRBJ2-3; D gene: TRBD2; clone size: once; V gene: TRBV28; CDR3 protein: CASSFLLAGAHADTQYF; CDR3 DNA: TGTGCCAGCAGTTTCCTTCTAGCGGGGGCCCACGCAGATACGCAGTATTTT
J gene: TRBJ1-1; D gene: -; clone size: -; V gene: TRBV9; CDR3 protein: CASSLAEFAGEAFF; CDR3 DNA: TGTGCCAGCAGCCTAGCCGAGTTTGCGGGTGAAGCTTTCTTT
J gene: TRBJ2-1; D gene: -; clone size: -; V gene: TRBV9; CDR3 protein: CASSPLTGESQFF; CDR3 DNA: TGTGCCAGCAGCCCTCTTACGGGCGAGTCTCAGTTCTTC
J gene: TRBJ1-1; D gene: -; clone size: -; V gene: TRBV4-1; CDR3 protein: CASSPDPNRVRTEAFF; CDR3 DNA: TGCGCCAGCAGCCCGGACCCCAACAGGGTAAGAACTGAAGCTTTCTTT
J gene: TRBJ1-1; D gene: -; clone size: -; V gene: TRBV29-1; CDR3 protein: CSVEANSGAFF; CDR3 DNA: TGCAGCGTTGAGGCTAACAGTGGAGCTTTCTTT
J gene: TRBJ2-1; D gene: -; clone size: few; V gene: TRBV3-1; CDR3 protein: CASSPEDLVDEQFF; CDR3 DNA: TGTGCCAGCAGCCCAGAGGATCTGGTGGATGAGCAGTTCTTC
J gene: TRBJ2-2; D gene: -; clone size: once; V gene: TRBV27; CDR3 protein: CASGTTGELFF; CDR3 DNA: TGTGCCAGCGGTACCACCGGGGAGCTGTTTTTT
J gene: TRBJ2-1; D gene: TRBD1; clone size: -; V gene: TRBV7-7; CDR3 protein: CASSLGTDSYNEQFF; CDR3 DNA: TGTGCTAGCAGCCTTGGGACAGATTCCTACAATGAGCAGTTCTTC
J gene: TRBJ2-1; D gene: TRBD2; clone size: -; V gene: TRBV5-1; CDR3 protein: CASSSLAASYNEQFF; CDR3 DNA: TGCGCCAGCAGCTCCCTAGCGGCCTCCTACAATGAGCAGTTCTTC
J gene: TRBJ2-1; D gene: TRBD2; clone size: -; V gene: TRBV12-5; CDR3 protein: CASGLAPGGVNEQFF; CDR3 DNA: TGTGCTAGTGGTTTGGCGCCGGGGGGGGTGAATGAGCAGTTCTTC
J gene: TRBJ2-7; D gene: TRBD2; clone size: -; V gene: TRBV27; CDR3 protein: CASSLEGTSGIYEQYF; CDR3 DNA: TGTGCCAGCAGTTTAGAAGGGACTAGCGGGATCTACGAGCAGTACTTC